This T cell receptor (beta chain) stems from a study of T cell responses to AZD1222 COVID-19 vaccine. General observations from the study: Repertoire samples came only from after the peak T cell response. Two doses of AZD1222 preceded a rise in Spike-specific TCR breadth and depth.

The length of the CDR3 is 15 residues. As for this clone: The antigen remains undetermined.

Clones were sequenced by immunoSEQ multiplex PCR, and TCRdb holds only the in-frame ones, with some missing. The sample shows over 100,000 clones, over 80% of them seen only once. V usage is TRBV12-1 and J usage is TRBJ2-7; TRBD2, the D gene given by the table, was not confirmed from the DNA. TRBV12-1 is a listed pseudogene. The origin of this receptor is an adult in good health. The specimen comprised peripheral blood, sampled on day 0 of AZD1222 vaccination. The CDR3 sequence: CASSFTGTSGYEQYF. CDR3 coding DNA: TGTGCCAGCAGCTTCACCGGGACTAGCGGGTACGAGCAGTACTTC.